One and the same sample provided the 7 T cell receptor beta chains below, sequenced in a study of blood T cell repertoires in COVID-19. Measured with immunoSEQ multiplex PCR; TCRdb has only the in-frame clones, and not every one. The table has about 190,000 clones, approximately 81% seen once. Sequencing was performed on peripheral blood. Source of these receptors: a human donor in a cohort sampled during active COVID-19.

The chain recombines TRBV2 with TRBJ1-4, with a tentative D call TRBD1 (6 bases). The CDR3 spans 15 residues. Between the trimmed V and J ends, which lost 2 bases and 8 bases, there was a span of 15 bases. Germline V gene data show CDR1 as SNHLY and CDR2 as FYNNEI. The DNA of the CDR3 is TGTGCCAGCAGTGAACTAGGGGGTGGAGTAGAAAAACTGTTTTTT. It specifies CASSELGGGVEKLFF.

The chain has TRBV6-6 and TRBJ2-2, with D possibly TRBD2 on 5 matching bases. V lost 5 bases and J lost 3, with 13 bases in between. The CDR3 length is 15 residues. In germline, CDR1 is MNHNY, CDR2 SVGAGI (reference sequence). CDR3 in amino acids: CASSALGGDTGELFF. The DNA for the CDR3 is TGTGCCAGCAGTGCCCTAGGAGGTGACACCGGGGAGCTGTTTTTT.

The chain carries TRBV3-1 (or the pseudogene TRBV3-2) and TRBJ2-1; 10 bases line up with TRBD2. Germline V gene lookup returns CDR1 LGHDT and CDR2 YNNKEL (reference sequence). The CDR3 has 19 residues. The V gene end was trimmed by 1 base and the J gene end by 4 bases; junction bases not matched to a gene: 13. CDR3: CASSQVSWVLAGSYNEQFF. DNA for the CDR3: TGTGCCAGCAGCCAAGTCAGCTGGGTACTAGCGGGGTCTTACAATGAGCAGTTCTTC.

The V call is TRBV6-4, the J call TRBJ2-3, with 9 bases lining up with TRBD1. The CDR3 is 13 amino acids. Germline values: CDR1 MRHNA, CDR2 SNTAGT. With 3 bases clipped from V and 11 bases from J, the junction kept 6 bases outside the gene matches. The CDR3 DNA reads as TGTGCCAGCAGTGATACCGGGACAGGGAAGCAGTATTTT. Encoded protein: CASSDTGTGKQYF.

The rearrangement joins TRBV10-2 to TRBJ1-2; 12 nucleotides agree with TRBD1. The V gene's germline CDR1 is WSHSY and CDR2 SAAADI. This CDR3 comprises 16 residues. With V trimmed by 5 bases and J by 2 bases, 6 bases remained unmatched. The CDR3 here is CASSSTGTGGNYGYTF. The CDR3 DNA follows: TGCGCCAGCAGTTCAACCGGGACAGGGGGCAACTATGGCTACACCTTC.

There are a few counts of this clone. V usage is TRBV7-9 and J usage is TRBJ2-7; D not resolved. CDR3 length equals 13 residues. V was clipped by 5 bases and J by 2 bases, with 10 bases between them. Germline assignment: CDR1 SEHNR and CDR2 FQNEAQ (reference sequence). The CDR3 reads CASSTGRAYEQYF. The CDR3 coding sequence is TGTGCCAGCAGCACGGGTCGTGCCTACGAGCAGTACTTC.

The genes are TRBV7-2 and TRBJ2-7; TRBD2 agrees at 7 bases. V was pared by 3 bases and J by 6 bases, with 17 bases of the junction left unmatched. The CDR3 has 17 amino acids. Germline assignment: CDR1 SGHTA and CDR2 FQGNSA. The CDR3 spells CASSLTITSALWGEQYF. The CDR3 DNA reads TGTGCCAGCAGCTTGACGATAACTAGCGCCCTCTGGGGCGAGCAGTACTTC.